This T cell receptor (beta chain) originates from a study of CD8 T cells in ankylosing spondylitis. This clonotype was counted many times. A much larger clone differs from this one at a single base, so this may be a read error. MiXCR was run by TCRdb on the 5' RACE reads, yielding one entry per CDR3 protein. The table has around 250,000 distinct CDR3 sequences, about 10% seen once. V was cut by 7 bases and J by 0 bases, with 13 bases left in between. The V gene's germline CDR1 is SGHVS and CDR2 FQNEAQ. The CDR3 runs to 15 residues. This clonotype was sampled from a male donor with ankylosing spondylitis or in good health (not recorded which). Sequencing was carried out using blood, either unsorted or a sorted T cell fraction (not recorded which). The V call is TRBV7-8, the J call TRBJ2-1, with D perhaps matching TRBD1 (5 bases). In nucleotides, the CDR3 is TGTGCCAGCAACTACGACAGAAGCTCCTACAATGAGCAGTTCTTC. It is translated as CASNYDRSSYNEQFF.